This is a list of T cell receptor beta chains from one sample in a study of blood T cell repertoires in COVID-19. Profiled with immunoSEQ multiplex PCR; TCRdb holds only in-frame clones, not every one. The sample holds tens of thousands of clones, about 71% seen once. Source material: peripheral blood. These receptors all stem from a woman in her sixties or seventies with acute or convalescent COVID-19. Each CDR3 is given with its conserved first and last residue. A D gene is named only where the DNA matches it firmly. Not all rows give a size; the values are once, few, many and, for expanded clones, a class.

v_gene,j_gene,d_gene,abundance,CDR3aa,CDR3nt
TRBV25-1,TRBJ2-3,TRBD2,once,CASSDASGSPTDTQYF,TGTGCCAGCAGTGACGCTAGCGGGTCGCCCACAGATACGCAGTATTTT
TRBV5-5,TRBJ1-1,TRBD1,few,CASRDWATGVMAEAFF,TGTGCCAGCAGGGACTGGGCCACAGGGGTGATGGCTGAAGCTTTCTTT
TRBV2,TRBJ1-2,.,.,CASSDQGRDYGYTF,TGTGCCAGCAGTGATCAGGGGAGAGACTATGGCTACACCTTC
TRBV5-1,TRBJ2-3,TRBD2,.,CASSFRTSGIPGRSTDTQYF,TGCGCCAGCAGCTTTCGGACTAGCGGGATACCCGGGAGAAGCACAGATACGCAGTATTTT
TRBV5-1,TRBJ1-2,.,.,CASSSGTGPSNYGYTF,TGCGCCAGCAGCTCCGGAACAGGGCCCTCTAACTATGGCTACACCTTC
TRBV28,TRBJ2-3,TRBD1,.,CASRGWGTGGTDTQYF,TGTGCCAGCAGGGGATGGGGGACAGGGGGCACAGATACGCAGTATTTT
TRBV9,TRBJ2-5,.,few,CASSHLGAYQETQYF,TGTGCCAGCAGCCACTTAGGAGCGTACCAAGAGACCCAGTACTTC
TRBV23-1,TRBJ2-2,.,.,CASSQSAGFPGELFF,TGCGCCAGCAGTCAATCCGCCGGGTTTCCCGGGGAGCTGTTTTTT
TRBV5-1,TRBJ2-1,.,.,CASSLVGRWSSYNEQFF,TGCGCCAGCAGCTTGGTTGGCAGATGGAGCTCCTACAATGAGCAGTTCTTC
TRBV2,TRBJ2-5,TRBD1,.,CASSQNRGPGTQYF,TGTGCCAGCAGTCAGAACAGGGGGCCGGGGACCCAGTACTTC
TRBV7-3,TRBJ2-5,.,.,CASSISRGETQYF,TGTGCCAGCAGCATTTCTAGGGGGGAGACCCAGTACTTC
TRBV20-1,TRBJ2-1,.,.,CSASPPDSMNEQFF,TGCAGTGCTAGTCCCCCGGACAGTATGAATGAGCAGTTCTTC
TRBV18,TRBJ2-1,.,.,CASSPRLTEPSGEQFF,TGTGCCAGCTCACCACGGCTGACAGAGCCATCGGGTGAGCAGTTCTTC
TRBV7-9,TRBJ1-1,.,.,CASSLMAGNPEAFF,TGTGCCAGCAGCTTAATGGCAGGGAACCCTGAAGCTTTCTTT
TRBV11-2,TRBJ2-1,.,few,CASSPIKRAGSYNEQFF,TGTGCCAGCAGTCCCATTAAGCGGGCCGGCTCCTACAATGAGCAGTTCTTC
TRBV28,TRBJ2-7,TRBD1,few,CASSSGGKQYF,TGTGCCAGCAGTTCAGGGGGCAAGCAGTACTTC
TRBV29-1,TRBJ2-7,.,few,CSVVDSSYEQYF,TGCAGCGTTGTGGACTCATCATACGAGCAGTACTTC
TRBV19,TRBJ2-7,TRBD2,.,CASSVAGGHYEQYF,TGTGCCAGTAGTGTAGCGGGAGGCCACTACGAGCAGTACTTC
TRBV4-2,TRBJ2-1,TRBD2,.,CASSHALQASGNNEQFF,TGTGCCAGCAGCCATGCGCTACAGGCTAGCGGGAACAATGAGCAGTTCTTC
TRBV27,TRBJ2-5,.,.,CASAERIEETQYF,TGTGCCTCGGCGGAAAGGATCGAGGAGACCCAGTACTTC
TRBV7-2,TRBJ2-5,.,.,CASSLVRGETQYF,TGTGCCAGCAGCTTAGTTCGGGGGGAGACCCAGTACTTC
TRBV19,TRBJ1-1,.,.,CASTTRQQEMNTEAFF,TGTGCCAGTACCACCCGCCAGCAGGAAATGAACACTGAAGCTTTCTTT
TRBV11-2,TRBJ2-1,.,.,CASSLIQGTLGDEQFF,TGTGCCAGCAGCTTAATTCAGGGAACCCTTGGGGATGAGCAGTTCTTC
TRBV18,TRBJ1-1,.,few,CASSSLNTDTEAFF,TGTGCCAGCTCATCCCTTAACACCGACACTGAAGCTTTCTTT
TRBV5-4,TRBJ2-7,TRBD2,.,CASSPEVSGPHEQYF,TGTGCCAGCAGCCCGGAGGTTAGCGGGCCCCACGAGCAGTACTTC
TRBV28,TRBJ1-5,TRBD1,.,CASSAGQGNQPQHF,TGTGCCAGCAGTGCAGGACAGGGCAATCAGCCCCAGCATTTT
TRBV10-3,TRBJ2-3,TRBD1,.,CAISEDRGLWDTQYF,TGTGCCATCAGTGAGGACAGGGGGCTATGGGATACGCAGTATTTT
TRBV9,TRBJ2-1,.,.,CASSVTPTGSYNEQFF,TGTGCCAGCAGCGTAACCCCGACAGGATCCTACAATGAGCAGTTCTTC
TRBV4-2,TRBJ1-2,.,.,CASSQGLKSGYTF,TGTGCCAGCAGCCAAGGCCTGAAGTCGGGGTACACCTTC
TRBV15,TRBJ2-3,.,.,CATSRDLRVTIGTDTQYF,TGTGCCACCAGCAGAGATCTTCGAGTGACTATCGGCACAGATACGCAGTATTTT
TRBV6-5,TRBJ1-5,.,.,CASSRFQGNQPQHF,TGTGCCAGCAGCCGATTTCAGGGAAATCAGCCCCAGCATTTT
TRBV7-9,TRBJ2-1,TRBD2,.,CASAPPKLLAGERDEQFF,TGTGCCAGCGCCCCTCCAAAGTTACTAGCGGGAGAACGGGATGAGCAGTTCTTC
TRBV6-6,TRBJ2-5,TRBD2,.,CASSPYSGELVAGFETQYF,TGTGCCAGCAGTCCTTATAGCGGGGAGTTGGTGGCCGGTTTTGAGACCCAGTACTTC
TRBV7-9,TRBJ2-4,.,few,CASSLGRGQNIQYF,TGTGCCAGCAGCTTAGGCAGGGGACAAAACATTCAGTACTTC
TRBV3-1/TRBV3-2,TRBJ2-5,.,.,CASSQGNSIQETQYF,TGTGCCAGCAGCCAAGGAAACAGCATACAAGAGACCCAGTACTTC
TRBV7-2,TRBJ2-5,TRBD1,.,CASSFDRVQETQYF,TGTGCCAGCAGCTTCGACAGGGTACAAGAGACCCAGTACTTC
TRBV29-1,TRBJ2-1,TRBD2,.,CSVDTSGGNEQFF,TGCAGCGTTGATACTAGCGGGGGCAATGAGCAGTTCTTC
TRBV5-1,TRBJ2-5,TRBD2,.,CASSYGTSGGETQYF,TGCGCCAGCAGCTACGGGACTAGCGGGGGGGAGACCCAGTACTTC
TRBV5-1,TRBJ2-7,TRBD1,.,CASSNRGQHEQYF,TGCGCCAGCAGTAACAGGGGGCAGCACGAGCAGTACTTC
TRBV6-2/TRBV6-3,TRBJ2-6,.,.,CASSKGTGTGANVLTF,TGTGCCAGCAGTAAGGGAACAGGGACGGGGGCCAACGTCCTGACTTTC
TRBV2,TRBJ2-7,TRBD2,.,CASSEGLAGVGSSYEQYF,TGTGCCAGCAGTGAAGGACTAGCGGGAGTGGGTTCCTCCTACGAGCAGTACTTC